A single sample is the source of the 16 T cell receptor beta chains below, sequenced in a study of blood T cell repertoires in COVID-19. Using immunoSEQ multiplex PCR, the repertoire was profiled, and TCRdb retains in-frame clones only, with some absent. The sample consists of 350,000 or so clones, 80% to 95% of them appearing once. Sequencing was carried out using PBMCs or T cells enriched from blood (not recorded which). The receptors shown here come from a woman between 25 and 40 years old who had recovered from COVID-19.

J is TRBJ1-1 and V is TRBV5-1, with D unresolved. The CDR3 contains 11 residues. The V end was cut by 1 base, the J end by 7 bases, with 5 bases between. Germline V gene lookup returns CDR1 SGHRS and CDR2 YFSETQ. This chain's CDR3 is CASSLFGEAFF. The CDR3 DNA reads as TGCGCCAGCAGCTTGTTCGGTGAAGCTTTCTTT.

The rearrangement uses TRBV18 and TRBJ1-6, with D unclear. CDR3 length: 16 amino acids. Germline loops: CDR1 KGHSH, CDR2 LQKENI. V was trimmed by 3 bases and J by 7 bases, leaving 16 bases between them. CDR3 coding DNA: TGTGCCAGCTCACCGAGAGACCTAGCGGAAAATTCACCCCTCCACTTT. Protein product: CASSPRDLAENSPLHF. The variable domain in full, with the rest retrieved from reference TRBV18 and TRBJ1-6, is NAGVMQNPRHLVRRRGQEARLRCSPMKGHSHVYWYRQLPEEGLKFMVYLQKENIIDESGMPKERFSAEFPKEGPSILRIQQVVRGDSAAYFCASSPRDLAENSPLHFGNGTRLTVT.

V usage is TRBV5-8 and J usage is TRBJ2-5, with no clear D. Trimming pared 4 bases from V and 2 bases from J, leaving 9 bases between. The germline V gene encodes CDR1 SGHTS and CDR2 YDEGEE. The CDR3 is 13 residues long. CDR3 sequence reads: CASSPRPQETQYF. The DNA for the CDR3 is TGTGCCAGCAGCCCGCGTCCTCAAGAGACCCAGTACTTC.

V usage is TRBV7-9 and J usage is TRBJ2-7, with D maybe TRBD2 (6 bases). Germline V gives CDR1 SEHNR, CDR2 FQNEAQ (reference sequence). The CDR3 spans 14 residues. Trimming removed 3 bases at V and 3 bases at J, with 12 bases between. The CDR3 spells CASSFATSIYEQYF. The DNA of the CDR3 is TGTGCCAGCAGCTTTGCGACTAGTATCTACGAGCAGTACTTC. The complete variable domain, with remaining parts taken from reference TRBV7-9 and TRBJ2-7, reads DTGVSQNPRHKITKRGQNVTFRCDPISEHNRLYWYRQTLGQGPEFLTYFQNEAQLEKSRLLSDRFSAERPKGSFSTLEIQRTEQGDSAMYLCASSFATSIYEQYFGPGTRLTVT.

This clone was detected once. One end of the junction does not line up with germline, which may come from a read error. The chain recombines TRBV7-7 with TRBJ2-1; 9 positions match TRBD1. CDR1 and CDR2 (germline): SSHAT, FNYEAQ (reference sequence). The CDR3 contains 15 residues. CDR3 in amino acids: CASSSDRGVFNEQFF. The CDR3 nucleotides read TGTGCTAGCAGCTCGGACAGGGGCGTCTTCAATGAGCAGTTCTTC.

The chain's CDR3 is CASSASDYGYTF. The CDR3 DNA reads TGCGCCAGCAGCGCTTCGGACTATGGCTACACCTTC. The rearrangement uses TRBV5-1 and TRBJ1-2; the D is unclear. Trimming cost V 4 bases and J 3 bases, with 7 bases left between them. This CDR3 comprises 12 residues. Germline V gives CDR1 SGHRS, CDR2 YFSETQ. The full variable domain, in which reference TRBV5-1 and TRBJ1-2 provide the parts outside the CDR3, is KAGVTQTPRYLIKTRGQQVTLSCSPISGHRSVSWYQQTPGQGLQFLFEYFSETQRNKGNFPGRFSGRQFSNSRSEMNVSTLELGDSALYLCASSASDYGYTFGSGTRLTVV.

This sequence joins TRBV28 and TRBJ1-4, with TRBD1 as a possible D gene (6 bases). The germline V gene encodes CDR1 MDHEN and CDR2 SYDVKM. With 4 bases removed from V and 8 bases from J, the gap between germline ends came to 11 bases. The CDR3 runs 13 residues. The CDR3 sequence: CASSYRAREKLFF. The CDR3 DNA reads as TGTGCCAGCAGTTACAGGGCTAGGGAAAAACTGTTTTTT.

The chain joins TRBV5-8 to TRBJ1-1; maybe TRBD1 (5 bases). V lost 2 bases and J 5 bases, leaving 16 bases between the germline ends. Germline-derived CDR1 and CDR2 are SGHTS and YDEGEE. The CDR3 consists of 15 residues. Written as DNA, the CDR3 is TGTGCCAGCAGCTTAAAGGGGAGGGTGTATACTGAAGCTTTCTTT. This gives the protein CASSLKGRVYTEAFF.

This chain connects TRBV5-4 to TRBJ2-1; 11 nucleotides match TRBD2. The germline CDR1 and CDR2 sequences are SGHNT and YYREEE (reference sequence). The CDR3 is 15 amino acids. V shed 4 bases and J 3 bases; nucleotides not matched to a gene: 3. CDR3 bases: TGTGCCAGCAGCCCAGGGACTAGCGGCTACAATGAGCAGTTCTTC. It codes for CASSPGTSGYNEQFF.

The V call is TRBV7-2, the J call TRBJ1-2; TRBD1 matches 7 bases. CDR1 is SGHTA and CDR2 is FQGNSA in the germline V gene. After removal of 4 bases from V and 4 bases from J, the junction contained 3 bases not matched to a gene. The length of the CDR3 is 13 residues. CDR3 region: CASSSRTGYGYTF. CDR3 coding DNA: TGTGCCAGCAGCTCGAGGACAGGCTATGGCTACACCTTC. Variable domain in full (rest from reference TRBV7-2 and TRBJ1-2): GAGVSQSPSNKVTEKGKDVELRCDPISGHTALYWYRQSLGQGLEFLIYFQGNSAPDKSGLPSDRFSAERTGGSVSTLTIQRTQQEDSAVYLCASSSRTGYGYTFGSGTRLTVV.

This chain joins TRBV11-3 and TRBJ2-2, with 7 bases lining up with TRBD1. The CDR3 has 14 residues. V shed 2 bases and J 8 bases; nucleotides not matched to a gene: 5. The germline V gene encodes CDR1 SGHNT and CDR2 YENEEA. The CDR3 DNA reads as TGTGCCAGCAGCTTACCAGGGGGAGTTGGGGAGCTGTTTTTT. Protein sequence: CASSLPGGVGELFF.

The CDR3 DNA reads TGTGCCAGCAGCAAATCAAGCTTGGGGTCAGGGGGCAATCAGCCCCAGCATTTT. This codes for CASSKSSLGSGGNQPQHF. The chain is built from TRBV21-1 and TRBJ1-5; the DNA was not used to check the table's D call, TRBD1. TRBV21-1 has pseudogene status. The CDR3 runs to 18 residues.

The V gene is TRBV10-3, the J gene TRBJ2-5; 12 bases map to TRBD2. This CDR3 contains 14 residues. Losses at the gene ends were 7 bases for V and 5 bases for J; bases not matched to a gene: 5. Germline lookup yields CDR1 ENHRY and CDR2 SYGVKD. Here the CDR3 DNA reads TGTGCCATCACGAAGACTAGCGGGAGTGAGACCCAGTACTTC. Protein: CAITKTSGSETQYF.

The chain employs TRBV5-1 and TRBJ2-2; TRBD2 matches at 9 bases. The CDR3 extends over 17 amino acids. Trimming at V came to 3 bases and at J to 2 bases, leaving 8 bases not matched to a gene. Germline CDR1 SGHRS, CDR2 YFSETQ. The CDR3 coding sequence is TGCGCCAGCAGCTCTGGGAATAGCGGGGGAAACACCGGGGAGCTGTTTTTT. Its translation is CASSSGNSGGNTGELFF.

This clone was counted once. V is TRBV5-1 and J is TRBJ2-1, with D hard to call. The CDR3 extends over 12 amino acids. In germline, CDR1 is SGHRS, CDR2 YFSETQ. Trimming took off 5 bases at V and 7 bases at J, with 10 bases between the two ends. The CDR3 DNA is TGCGCCAGCAGTACTGTTTGGAATGAGCAGTTCTTC. The encoded protein is CASSTVWNEQFF.

The rearrangement links TRBV28 to TRBJ2-3; 9 bases map to TRBD1. CDR3 length: 14 residues. V lost 6 bases and J lost 4; bases outside the gene matches: 5. The germline V gene has CDR1 MDHEN and CDR2 SYDVKM. The DNA for the CDR3 is TGTGCCAGCAGAGGGACAGGGACGGCAGATACGCAGTATTTT. It yields the protein CASRGTGTADTQYF.